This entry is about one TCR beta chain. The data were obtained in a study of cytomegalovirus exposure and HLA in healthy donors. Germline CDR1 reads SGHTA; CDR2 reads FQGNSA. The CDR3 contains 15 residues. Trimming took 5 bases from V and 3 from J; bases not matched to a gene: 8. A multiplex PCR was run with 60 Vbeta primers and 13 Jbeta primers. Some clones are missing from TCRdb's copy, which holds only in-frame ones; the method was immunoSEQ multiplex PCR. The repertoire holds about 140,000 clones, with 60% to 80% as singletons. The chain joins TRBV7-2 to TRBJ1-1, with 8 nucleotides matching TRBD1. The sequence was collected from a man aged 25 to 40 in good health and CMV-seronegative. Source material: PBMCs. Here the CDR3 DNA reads TGTGCCAGCAGCCAACGGACAGGGTGGTACACTGAAGCTTTCTTT. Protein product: CASSQRTGWYTEAFF.